Following are 32 T cell receptor beta chains from one sample sequenced in a study of T cell responses to AZD1222 COVID-19 vaccine. Method: immunoSEQ multiplex PCR; TCRdb's copy keeps in-frame clones and lacks some. The profile shows 150,000 or so clones, about 91% of them singletons. The sequencing here drew on peripheral blood, taken on day 0 of AZD1222 vaccination. These receptors came from an adult in good health.

The chain uses TRBV5-6 and TRBJ1-2, with D possibly being TRBD1 (6 bases). Trimming shortened V by 0 bases and J by 4 bases, and 16 bases separated the two germline ends. CDR3 length: 16 residues. Germline CDR1 and CDR2: SGHDT and YYEEEE. The CDR3 here is CASSLEVGAFSYGYTF. CDR3 coding DNA: TGTGCCAGCAGCTTGGAGGTGGGGGCGTTCAGCTATGGCTACACCTTC.

The V call is TRBV5-1, the J call TRBJ1-4, with 7 bases aligning to TRBD1. The CDR3 consists of 16 residues. The V gene end was trimmed by 7 bases and the J gene end by 6 bases; junction bases not matched to a gene: 15. Germline V gene sequence: CDR1 SGHRS, CDR2 YFSETQ. The CDR3 sequence: CASAGGQVLLDEKLFF. The DNA for the CDR3 is TGCGCCAGCGCGGGAGGACAGGTCCTTCTTGATGAAAAACTGTTTTTT.

This rearrangement joins TRBV28 to TRBJ1-4; maybe TRBD1 (6 bases). There are 14 residues in the CDR3. Trimming stripped 9 bases from V and 6 bases from J, with 17 bases between. Germline values: CDR1 MDHEN, CDR2 SYDVKM. In nucleotides, the CDR3 is TGTGCCAGTCGAGGGGGGTTCGGATATGAAAAACTGTTTTTT. Protein: CASRGGFGYEKLFF.

J is TRBJ2-1 and V is TRBV19, with D tentatively TRBD2 (6 bases). The length of the CDR3 is 17 residues. Germline V gives CDR1 LNHDA, CDR2 SQIVND (reference sequence). V gave up 5 bases and J gave up 3 bases, with 20 bases separating them. The CDR3 bases are TGTGCCAGTAGTCTACGGGACTCCCTTCTTTTCTACAATGAGCAGTTCTTC. Protein sequence: CASSLRDSLLFYNEQFF.

The chain links TRBV6-1 to TRBJ2-3, with D perhaps TRBD1 (5 bases). The CDR3 has 15 residues. V dropped 6 bases and J dropped 2 bases, with 15 bases sitting between them. Germline loops: CDR1 MNHNS, CDR2 SASEGT. The CDR3 bases are TGTGCCAGCAGCCACCCTCAGGGAAACACAGATACGCAGTATTTT. Its protein product is CASSHPQGNTDTQYF.

The chain carries TRBV18 and TRBJ2-3; 7 positions match TRBD2. Trimming removed 2 bases from V and 0 bases from J; junction bases left unmatched: 8. In germline, CDR1 is KGHSH, CDR2 LQKENI. There are 17 residues in the CDR3. This CDR3 is CASSPVGPGGSTDTQYF. CDR3 in DNA: TGTGCCAGCTCACCAGTGGGTCCGGGGGGAAGCACAGATACGCAGTATTTT.

This clone was observed a few times. The J gene is TRBJ2-7, the V gene TRBV28; D unresolved. Trimming took 5 bases from V and 9 from J, leaving 17 bases between them. Germline values: CDR1 MDHEN, CDR2 SYDVKM. The CDR3 contains 13 residues. CDR3 sequence (DNA): TGTGCCAGCAGTCCCCGGTCCCCCGGTCTGCAGTACTTC. It translates to CASSPRSPGLQYF.

The CDR3 is CASSWDPNTEAFF. The CDR3 DNA reads TGTGCCAGCAGTTGGGACCCGAACACTGAAGCTTTCTTT. This chain uses TRBV27 with TRBJ1-1; D possibly corresponds to TRBD1 (5 bases). The CDR3 is 13 residues long. V lost 4 bases to trimming and J lost 1 base, with 7 bases between them. Germline lookup yields CDR1 MNHEY and CDR2 SMNVEV (reference sequence).

This chain joins TRBV28 and TRBJ1-6, with D possibly matching TRBD1 (5 bases). This CDR3 comprises 16 residues. Between the trimmed V and J ends, which lost 3 bases and 10 bases, there was a span of 19 bases. Germline CDR1 MDHEN, CDR2 SYDVKM. As DNA, the CDR3 is TGTGCCAGCAGTTTTAACGGCGGGGGGTTGGGCTCACCCCTCCACTTT. This gives the protein CASSFNGGGLGSPLHF.

The chain uses TRBV18 and TRBJ2-7; TRBD1 matches 7 bases. Germline V gene data show CDR1 as KGHSH and CDR2 as LQKENI. The CDR3 runs to 12 residues. V shed 4 bases and J 3 bases; nucleotides not matched to a gene: 0. The DNA of the CDR3 is TGTGCCAGCTCACGACAGGGCTACGAGCAGTACTTC. Its translation is CASSRQGYEQYF.

The sample holds one count of this clone. V and J are TRBV19 and TRBJ2-1; no firm D call. The V end lost 2 bases, the J end lost 2 bases, and 10 bases lay between the germline ends. Germline values: CDR1 LNHDA, CDR2 SQIVND (reference sequence). The CDR3 consists of 15 residues. This chain's CDR3 is CASSIRELAYNEQFF. For the CDR3, the DNA is TGTGCCAGTAGTATACGAGAGCTAGCCTACAATGAGCAGTTCTTC. The full variable domain, its missing parts supplied by reference TRBV19 and TRBJ2-1, is DGGITQSPKYLFRKEGQNVTLSCEQNLNHDAMYWYRQDPGQGLRLIYYSQIVNDFQKGDIAEGYSVSREKKESFPLTVTSAQKNPTAFYLCASSIRELAYNEQFFGPGTRLTVL.

The V and J genes are TRBV5-8 and TRBJ1-2; D remains unclear. The CDR3 extends over 12 amino acids. Germline CDR1 SGHTS, CDR2 YDEGEE. V was trimmed by 3 bases and J by 7 bases, leaving 10 bases between them. CDR3 DNA: TGTGCCAGCAGCTCCTTAGGGCTTGGCTACACCTTC. This sequence encodes CASSSLGLGYTF.

This rearrangement joins TRBV7-8 to TRBJ1-5; D perhaps matches TRBD1 (6 bases). CDR1 and CDR2 from the germline V gene are SGHVS and FQNEAQ. V lost 1 base to trimming and J lost 3 bases, with 16 bases between them. This CDR3 spans 17 amino acids. In DNA form, the CDR3 reads TGTGCCAGCAGCTTAGGAAGGGGGGGGCGCGTCAATCAGCCCCAGCATTTT. This gives the protein CASSLGRGGRVNQPQHF.

CDR3 nucleotides: TGTGCCACCAGTGATTCAGCACAGCACACCGGGGAGCTGTTTTTT. Amino acid sequence: CATSDSAQHTGELFF. V is TRBV24-1 and J is TRBJ2-2, with D hard to call. The ends were cut back, 2 bases at V and 3 bases at J, with 9 bases in the middle. The germline V gene has CDR1 KGHDR and CDR2 SFDVKD. This CDR3 contains 15 residues.

The genes are TRBV2 and TRBJ2-5, with TRBD1 matching 8 bases. The CDR3 spans 15 residues. V shed 8 bases and J 5 bases; nucleotides not matched to a gene: 13. Per germline, CDR1 SNHLY and CDR2 FYNNEI. This CDR3 reads CASQNDRGRAETQYF. The CDR3 bases are TGTGCCAGCCAGAATGACAGGGGTAGAGCGGAGACCCAGTACTTC.

V and J are TRBV4-1 and TRBJ1-5; no clear D. Between the trimmed V and J ends, which lost 0 bases and 3 bases, there was a span of 12 bases. The V gene's germline CDR1 is MGHRA and CDR2 YSYEKL. The CDR3 runs to 16 residues. In DNA form, the CDR3 reads TGCGCCAGCAGCCAAGAATCACCCGCCTACAATCAGCCCCAGCATTTT. It codes for CASSQESPAYNQPQHF.

This clone has only one observation. This sequence joins TRBV5-1 and TRBJ1-1, with D maybe TRBD1 (6 bases). This CDR3 is 17 amino acids long. Trimming stripped 0 bases from V and 1 base from J, with 16 bases between. Germline CDR1 and CDR2: SGHRS and YFSETQ. This CDR3 is CASSLGLSGARNTEAFF. In DNA form, the CDR3 reads TGCGCCAGCAGCTTGGGGCTTTCGGGGGCCCGGAACACTGAAGCTTTCTTT.

V gene TRBV7-9 combines with J gene TRBJ1-2; no clear D gene. This CDR3 region has 14 residues. Germline assignment: CDR1 SEHNR and CDR2 FQNEAQ (reference sequence). The V gene lost 4 bases and the J gene lost 5 bases, with 14 bases spanning the gap. CDR3 region: CASSSDQFGYGYTF. Here the CDR3 DNA reads TGTGCCAGCAGCTCAGATCAGTTCGGGTATGGCTACACCTTC.

DNA for the CDR3: TGTGCCAGCAGTGAGCGGTTTGGCACTGAAGCTTTCTTT. Residues: CASSERFGTEAFF. V and J are TRBV2 and TRBJ1-1; D remains ambiguous. V was cut by 3 bases and J by 4 bases, with 9 bases left in between. Germline loops: CDR1 SNHLY, CDR2 FYNNEI. The CDR3 has 13 amino acids.

The chain combines TRBV7-9 with TRBJ1-5, with 9 bases fitting TRBD1. CDR1 is SEHNR, CDR2 FQNEAQ, per germline (reference sequence). This CDR3 has 15 residues. The ends lost 5 bases at V and 3 bases at J; junction bases unmatched: 5. As DNA, the CDR3 is TGTGCCAGCAGCCCGACAGGGGGACTCAATCAGCCCCAGCATTTT. This gives the protein CASSPTGGLNQPQHF.

V usage is TRBV7-2 and J usage is TRBJ1-5; no clear D. This CDR3 comprises 16 residues. Germline lookup yields CDR1 SGHTA and CDR2 FQGNSA. V lost 1 base, J lost 4 bases, and 14 bases lay in between. CDR3 bases: TGTGCCAGCAGCTTAGAAGGACCGACGTTAAATCAGCCCCAGCATTTT. Its protein is CASSLEGPTLNQPQHF.

The chain uses TRBV19 and TRBJ2-1; TRBD1 agrees at 8 bases. The junction had 12 bases not matched to a gene; V was cut back by 5 bases and J by 6 bases. This CDR3 is 16 amino acids long. Per germline, CDR1 LNHDA and CDR2 SQIVND (reference sequence). CDR3 DNA: TGTGCCAGTAGTCTCCGCCGACAGGGGTCGGGCAATGAGCAGTTCTTC. Its translation is CASSLRRQGSGNEQFF. The whole variable domain, remainder taken from reference TRBV19 and TRBJ2-1, is DGGITQSPKYLFRKEGQNVTLSCEQNLNHDAMYWYRQDPGQGLRLIYYSQIVNDFQKGDIAEGYSVSREKKESFPLTVTSAQKNPTAFYLCASSLRRQGSGNEQFFGPGTRLTVL.

This clone was detected only once. V is TRBV19 and J is TRBJ2-5, with D perhaps given as TRBD1 or TRBD2 (5 bases each). CDR1 LNHDA and CDR2 SQIVND come from the germline V gene (reference sequence). Trimming took 2 bases from V and 4 from J, leaving 11 bases between them. This CDR3 contains 14 residues. In nucleotides, the CDR3 is TGTGCCAGTAGTATATATGGGGGTCTAGAGACCCAGTACTTC. Translation gives CASSIYGGLETQYF.

The rearrangement joins TRBV6-5 to TRBJ2-2, with 10 bases lining up with TRBD1. Germline V gene lookup returns CDR1 MNHEY and CDR2 SVGAGI. V was clipped by 6 bases and J by 5 bases; unmatched bases: 6. The CDR3 runs to 15 residues. The CDR3 loop reads CASRPDRGRTGELFF. In DNA, the CDR3 is TGTGCCAGCAGACCTGACAGGGGGCGAACCGGGGAGCTGTTTTTT.

The chain carries TRBV2 and TRBJ2-2; 7 bases map to TRBD1. The CDR3 totals 13 residues. Germline assignment: CDR1 SNHLY and CDR2 FYNNEI. V trimming: 5 bases; J trimming: 7 bases; junction bases outside the gene matches: 4. The CDR3 is CASSLQGIGELFF. CDR3 DNA: TGTGCCAGCAGTTTACAGGGGATCGGGGAGCTGTTTTTT.

The V gene is TRBV3-1 (or the pseudogene TRBV3-2), the J gene TRBJ2-7, with D unclear. V lost 0 bases, J lost 3 bases, and 9 bases lay in between. The CDR3 is made up of 14 amino acids. Per germline, CDR1 LGHDT and CDR2 YNNKEL (reference sequence). The CDR3 bases are TGTGCCAGCAGCCAAGACGAGACGATCTACGAGCAGTACTTC. Its protein is CASSQDETIYEQYF.

This sequence joins TRBV5-6 and TRBJ1-2, with a weak D call TRBD1 (6 bases). The CDR3 loop spans 12 amino acids. Germline CDR1 is SGHDT and CDR2 is YYEEEE. The V end lost 4 bases, the J end lost 7 bases, and 11 bases lay between the germline ends. This CDR3 reads CASSGDRFGYTF. As DNA, the CDR3 is TGTGCCAGCAGCGGCGACAGGTTTGGCTACACCTTC.

This chain uses TRBV5-1 with TRBJ2-7, with 10 bases matching TRBD1. V gave up 4 bases and J gave up 4 bases; unmatched junction bases: 14. Germline loops: CDR1 SGHRS, CDR2 YFSETQ. This CDR3 contains 17 residues. The CDR3 nucleotides read TGCGCCAGCAGCCAAAATCTAGGACAGGGGGGTCCTTACGAGCAGTACTTC. Translated: CASSQNLGQGGPYEQYF.

This chain connects TRBV6-5 to TRBJ1-5; TRBD1 matches 9 bases. J gave up 6 bases and V 8 bases, and 8 bases lay outside the gene matches. Germline V lookup: CDR1 MNHEY, CDR2 SVGAGI. The CDR3 has 14 amino acids. As DNA, the CDR3 is TGTGCCAGCTGGTTCGGGACAGGGAGTCAGCCCCAGCATTTT. As protein: CASWFGTGSQPQHF.

The V call is TRBV27, the J call TRBJ1-5; weak D call: TRBD1 (6 bases). With 3 bases removed from V and 0 bases from J, the gap between germline ends came to 15 bases. CDR1 and CDR2 (germline): MNHEY, SMNVEV (reference sequence). The CDR3 sequence is 17 residues long. CDR3 sequence (DNA): TGTGCCAGCAGTTTTGTAGGGGGAACGGATAGCAATCAGCCCCAGCATTTT. This codes for CASSFVGGTDSNQPQHF.

CDR3 amino acids: CASSSPGTGSSYEQYF. DNA of the CDR3: TGTGCCAGCAGCTCACCCGGGACAGGGAGCTCCTACGAGCAGTACTTC. The chain recombines TRBV21-1 with TRBJ2-7; the D call in the table, TRBD1, was not verified against the DNA. TRBV21-1 is annotated as a pseudogene. The length of the CDR3 is 16 residues.

The genes are TRBV4-2 and TRBJ1-4; 7 bases map to TRBD1. Germline values: CDR1 LGHNA, CDR2 YNFKEQ. This CDR3 has 17 residues. Unmatched junction bases numbered 11, after V lost 0 bases and J lost 7 bases. The CDR3: CASSQDVARGHGEKLFF. The DNA of the CDR3 is TGTGCCAGCAGCCAAGATGTCGCTAGGGGGCATGGTGAAAAACTGTTTTTT.